Following are 3 T cell receptor beta chains from one sample sequenced in a study of beta chain features in type 1 diabetes. Study observations and caveats: There was a moderate but significant shortening of TCRB CDR3s in all four CD4+ subsets of Type 1 diabetes patients.

No antigen has been assigned to these receptors. As every portion of the isolated RNA was reverse transcribed, the sequencing read expressed TCRB transcripts. The data were produced by immunoSEQ multiplex PCR, yet TCRdb's version contains in-frame clones alone and is incomplete. The top ten hold 0.017% of the sample, which has more than 250,000 clones, 13% to 15% seen once. Sequenced: naive CD4+ T cells from blood. These receptors were collected from a man under 40 with type 1 diabetes.

This sequence joins TRBV2 and TRBJ2-7; 9 bases align to TRBD2. V lost 2 bases to trimming and J lost 5 bases; unmatched junction nucleotides: 7. The CDR3 is made up of 15 amino acids. Per germline, CDR1 SNHLY and CDR2 FYNNEI. CDR3 amino acids: CASSEIAGAGHEQYF. As DNA, the CDR3 is TGTGCCAGCAGTGAAATAGCGGGAGCGGGCCACGAGCAGTACTTC.

The chain couples TRBV6-5 to TRBJ2-7, with a tentative D call TRBD1 (6 bases). CDR3 size: 14 residues. The germline gives CDR1 MNHEY, CDR2 SVGAGI. V shed 6 bases and J shed 1 base, with 13 bases lying between them. CDR3 nucleotides: TGTGCCAGCAGGTCCTCGGACAGTTCCTACGAGCAGTACTTC. Its protein product is CASRSSDSSYEQYF.

The rearrangement uses TRBV7-9 and TRBJ2-5; tentative D call: TRBD1 (6 bases). The CDR3 spans 15 residues. Trimming pared 3 bases from V and 4 bases from J, leaving 15 bases between. Germline V gene data show CDR1 as SEHNR and CDR2 as FQNEAQ (reference sequence). The chain's CDR3 is CASSFFPGHGETQYF. CDR3 bases: TGTGCCAGCAGCTTTTTCCCGGGACACGGAGAGACCCAGTACTTC.